These 27 T cell receptor beta chains came from one sample sequenced in a study of OX40 agonist ivuxolimab in advanced cancers. Data came from immunoSEQ multiplex PCR; TCRdb stores just in-frame clones and leaves some out. This table has roughly 79,000 clones, approximately 90% appearing once. This specimen was CD4+ or CD8+ T cells sorted from blood, taken in a trial of the OX40 agonist ivuxolimab. The origin of the receptors is an adult with an advanced solid tumor such as melanoma, head and neck, liver or kidney cancer.

V is TRBV19 and J is TRBJ1-4, with D unclear. Germline-derived CDR1 and CDR2 are LNHDA and SQIVND (reference sequence). The V gene lost 4 bases and the J gene lost 0 bases, with 12 bases spanning the gap. The CDR3 has 16 amino acids. The CDR3: CASSSRFSTTNEKLFF. The CDR3 bases are TGTGCCAGTAGTAGCCGATTCTCTACAACTAATGAAAAACTGTTTTTT. Complete variable domain (other parts from reference TRBV19 and TRBJ1-4): DGGITQSPKYLFRKEGQNVTLSCEQNLNHDAMYWYRQDPGQGLRLIYYSQIVNDFQKGDIAEGYSVSREKKESFPLTVTSAQKNPTAFYLCASSSRFSTTNEKLFFGSGTQLSVL.

As for this clone: Germline and junction disagree at one end, which may indicate a read error. This rearrangement joins TRBV15 to TRBJ2-2; D might be TRBD1 (6 bases). Germline assignment: CDR1 LNHNV and CDR2 YYDKDF (reference sequence). The CDR3 consists of 16 residues. Here the CDR3 reads CATSAPGTLNAGELFF. CDR3 DNA: TGTGCCACCAGCGCACCCGGGACACTGAACGCCGGGGAGCTGTTTTTT.

This chain links TRBV5-1 with TRBJ1-2; no firm D call. V shed 0 bases and J shed 4 bases, with 10 bases lying between them. The CDR3 totals 14 residues. Germline V CDR1 and CDR2: SGHRS, YFSETQ. CDR3 region: CASSLDLLSYGYTF. The CDR3 bases are TGCGCCAGCAGCTTGGATTTGCTGAGCTATGGCTACACCTTC.

The gene calls are TRBV9 and TRBJ2-1; D remains ambiguous. The CDR3 has 14 amino acids. Trimming took 0 bases from V and 6 from J, leaving 10 bases between them. Germline lookup yields CDR1 SGDLS and CDR2 YYNGEE. Here the CDR3 reads CASSVDLTTNEQFF. The CDR3 DNA reads TGTGCCAGCAGCGTAGACCTAACTACCAATGAGCAGTTCTTC.

The chain joins TRBV4-3 to TRBJ1-2; D is unclear. From germline, CDR1 is LGHNA and CDR2 YSLEER. CDR3 length equals 14 residues. V shed 0 bases and J shed 2 bases, with 7 bases lying between them. CDR3 DNA: TGCGCCAGCAGCCAAGATGGACGGAACTATGGCTACACCTTC. Its protein product is CASSQDGRNYGYTF.

This sequence joins TRBV9 and TRBJ2-2, with 8 bases lining up with TRBD1. This CDR3 region has 14 residues. V lost 4 bases to trimming and J lost 7 bases; unmatched junction nucleotides: 6. From germline, CDR1 is SGDLS and CDR2 YYNGEE. In DNA, the CDR3 is TGTGCCAGCAGCCCGACAGGGGATATCGGGGAGCTGTTTTTT. This sequence encodes CASSPTGDIGELFF.

The rearrangement joins TRBV5-1 to TRBJ2-4, with TRBD2 matching 10 bases. The trim removed 4 bases at V and 3 bases at J, leaving 13 bases unmatched. Germline CDR1 SGHRS, CDR2 YFSETQ. CDR3 length: 18 amino acids. This chain's CDR3 is CASSQEGLAGVVKNIQYF. The CDR3 DNA reads TGCGCCAGCAGCCAGGAGGGGCTAGCGGGAGTGGTCAAAAACATTCAGTACTTC. The whole variable domain, filled in from reference TRBV5-1 and TRBJ2-4, reads KAGVTQTPRYLIKTRGQQVTLSCSPISGHRSVSWYQQTPGQGLQFLFEYFSETQRNKGNFPGRFSGRQFSNSRSEMNVSTLELGDSALYLCASSQEGLAGVVKNIQYFGAGTRLSVL.

This sequence joins TRBV7-8 and TRBJ2-3, with 7 bases matching TRBD2. J was trimmed by 5 bases and V by 1 base; bases with no gene match: 6. Germline V gene sequence: CDR1 SGHVS, CDR2 FQNEAQ. The CDR3 totals 15 residues. This chain's CDR3 is CASSLGGGGRDTQYF. CDR3 DNA sequence: TGTGCCAGCAGCTTAGGGGGGGGAGGCAGAGATACGCAGTATTTT.

The chain combines TRBV18 with TRBJ1-1; 11 nucleotides align to TRBD1. Trimming removed 3 bases from V and 7 bases from J; junction bases left unmatched: 7. The germline CDR1 and CDR2 sequences are KGHSH and LQKENI. The CDR3 has 15 residues. DNA for the CDR3: TGTGCCAGCTCACCGCCGGCGGGACAGGGGGTTGAAGCTTTCTTT. Protein sequence: CASSPPAGQGVEAFF.

This clone was detected once. The chain joins TRBV11-3 to TRBJ2-3; 7 nucleotides agree with TRBD1. The V and J ends lost 5 bases and 0 bases, in that order; junction bases with no gene match: 5. Germline CDR1 reads SGHNT; CDR2 reads YENEEA. The CDR3 totals 15 residues. The CDR3 sequence: CASSRQGQSTDTQYF. CDR3 nucleotides: TGTGCCAGCAGCCGACAGGGACAGAGCACAGATACGCAGTATTTT.

The chain is built from TRBV2 and TRBJ2-3; 8 bases map to TRBD2. V shed 9 bases, J shed 2 bases, and the junction held 7 bases outside the gene matches. The CDR3 is 14 residues long. Germline V gene data show CDR1 as SNHLY and CDR2 as FYNNEI. CDR3 coding DNA: TGTGCCAGTACCAAGCGGGAGCACACAGATACGCAGTATTTT. It encodes CASTKREHTDTQYF.

The chain couples TRBV20-1 to TRBJ1-1, with unresolved D. The CDR3 runs to 11 residues. The germline V gene encodes CDR1 DFQATT and CDR2 SNEGSKA (reference sequence). The V end was cut by 3 bases, the J end by 1 base, with 3 bases between. Here the CDR3 reads CSASWNTEAFF. As DNA, the CDR3 is TGCAGTGCTAGTTGGAACACTGAAGCTTTCTTT.

In this sample, this clone turned up once. The chain couples TRBV13 to TRBJ1-2; D is uncertain. The length of the CDR3 is 13 residues. Germline lookup yields CDR1 PRHDT and CDR2 FYEKMQ (reference sequence). V was cut by 2 bases and J by 2 bases, with 6 bases left in between. DNA for the CDR3: TGTGCCAGCAGCTTAAAGACCAACTATGGCTACACCTTC. This codes for CASSLKTNYGYTF.

The J gene is TRBJ2-1, the V gene TRBV5-4; 10 nucleotides agree with TRBD2. This CDR3 is built from 15 residues. After removal of 4 bases from V and 7 bases from J, the junction contained 8 bases not matched to a gene. Germline loops: CDR1 SGHNT, CDR2 YYREEE (reference sequence). Here the CDR3 reads CASSLLAGVVNEQFF. The CDR3 region has the DNA TGTGCCAGCAGCCTTCTAGCGGGAGTTGTAAATGAGCAGTTCTTC. The whole variable domain, filled in from reference TRBV5-4 and TRBJ2-1, reads ETGVTQSPTHLIKTRGQQVTLRCSSQSGHNTVSWYQQALGQGPQFIFQYYREEENGRGNFPPRFSGLQFPNYSSELNVNALELDDSALYLCASSLLAGVVNEQFFGPGTRLTVL.

The chain uses TRBV4-3 and TRBJ1-2; 7 positions agree with TRBD1. V trimming: 4 bases; J trimming: 1 base; junction bases outside the gene matches: 12. The CDR3 loop spans 17 amino acids. Germline V gene data show CDR1 as LGHNA and CDR2 as YSLEER. Here the CDR3 reads CASSRAETGRINYGYTF. CDR3 sequence (DNA): TGCGCCAGCAGCCGAGCGGAGACAGGGAGAATTAACTATGGCTACACCTTC.

The chain employs TRBV5-1 and TRBJ2-5, with 13 bases lining up with TRBD2. This CDR3 has 16 residues. Germline CDR1 SGHRS, CDR2 YFSETQ. V trimming: 5 bases; J trimming: 2 bases; junction bases outside the gene matches: 6. The CDR3 protein is CASRTGTSGIQETQYF. The CDR3 DNA reads TGCGCCAGCAGGACCGGGACTAGCGGGATTCAAGAGACCCAGTACTTC.

This CDR3 is CASIGTGDHDTQYF. The CDR3 region has the DNA TGTGCCAGTATCGGGACAGGAGACCACGATACGCAGTATTTT. The J gene is TRBJ2-3, the V gene TRBV19; 8 bases are shared with TRBD1. The trim removed 7 bases at V and 6 bases at J, leaving 9 bases unmatched. Germline V gene lookup returns CDR1 LNHDA and CDR2 SQIVND (reference sequence). CDR3 length: 14 residues.

The chain is built from TRBV30 and TRBJ2-7; D ambiguous. V dropped 1 base and J dropped 1 base, with 5 bases sitting between them. Looked up from germline, CDR1 is GTSNPN and CDR2 is SVGIG (reference sequence). The length of the CDR3 is 12 residues. In DNA, the CDR3 is TGTGCCTGGAGTGCGGATTCCTACGAGCAGTACTTC. Amino acid sequence: CAWSADSYEQYF. The full variable domain, in which reference TRBV30 and TRBJ2-7 provide the parts outside the CDR3, is SQTIHQWPATLVQPVGSPLSLECTVEGTSNPNLYWYRQAAGRGLQLLFYSVGIGQISSEVPQNLSASRPQDRQFILSSKKLLLSDSGFYLCAWSADSYEQYFGPGTRLTVT.

This chain uses TRBV5-6 with TRBJ2-3, with 7 positions matching TRBD2. J gave up 3 bases and V 2 bases, and 6 bases lay outside the gene matches. This CDR3 spans 15 amino acids. Germline CDR1 and CDR2: SGHDT and YYEEEE. The CDR3: CASSFGLVQTDTQYF. The CDR3 bases are TGTGCCAGCAGCTTCGGACTAGTTCAGACAGATACGCAGTATTTT. Looking up the rest from reference TRBV5-6 and TRBJ2-3 gives the full variable domain: DAGVTQSPTHLIKTRGQQVTLRCSPKSGHDTVSWYQQALGQGPQFIFQYYEEEERQRGNFPDRFSGHQFPNYSSELNVNALLLGDSALYLCASSFGLVQTDTQYFGPGTRLTVL.

This clone has only one observation. The chain employs TRBV7-3 and TRBJ2-7; D is perhaps TRBD1 (6 bases). Germline values: CDR1 SGHTA, CDR2 FQGTGA. The V end was cut by 5 bases, the J end by 6 bases, with 14 bases between. The CDR3 sequence is 13 residues long. CDR3 in DNA: TGTGCCAGCAGCCTGGACAGTGGTACCGAGCAGTACTTC. Translation gives CASSLDSGTEQYF.

The chain uses TRBV6-5 and TRBJ1-2, with D possibly being TRBD1 (5 bases). From germline, CDR1 is MNHEY and CDR2 SVGAGI. Trimming removed 2 bases from V and 8 bases from J, with 12 bases in between. The CDR3 has 13 residues. The CDR3 here is CASSYKAWGGYTF. The DNA for the CDR3 is TGTGCCAGCAGTTACAAGGCCTGGGGGGGCTACACCTTC.

This clone was recorded once. The junction and the germline gene differ at one end; a read error may be behind it. This rearrangement joins TRBV7-2 to TRBJ2-3; D might be TRBD1 or TRBD2, each matching 5 bases. The CDR3 extends over 15 amino acids. CDR1 and CDR2 (germline): SGHTA, FQGNSA. In DNA, the CDR3 is TGTGCCAGCAGCTCTAGAGGGGTTAGCACGGATACGCAGTATTTT. Its protein product is CASSSRGVSTDTQYF.

The V call is TRBV10-3, the J call TRBJ1-4; 7 bases fit TRBD1. Germline V gene sequence: CDR1 ENHRY, CDR2 SYGVKD. The CDR3 has 16 residues. Unmatched junction bases numbered 9, after V lost 4 bases and J lost 4 bases. The CDR3 sequence is CAISAEGAGSNEKLFF. The CDR3 DNA reads TGTGCCATCAGTGCCGAGGGGGCAGGAAGTAATGAAAAACTGTTTTTT.

The chain employs TRBV30 and TRBJ2-1; a weak D match, TRBD2 (5 bases). The CDR3 has 12 residues. Germline V gene lookup returns CDR1 GTSNPN and CDR2 SVGIG (reference sequence). V lost 2 bases and J 10 bases, leaving 12 bases between the germline ends. The CDR3 DNA sequence: TGTGCCTGGAGTCCTGGAGGAGGCGAGCAGTTCTTC. As protein: CAWSPGGGEQFF.

V is TRBV5-1 and J is TRBJ1-1, with D possibly matching TRBD1 (6 bases). Trimming left V 3 bases short and J 6 bases short, with 15 bases between. Looked up from germline, CDR1 is SGHRS and CDR2 is YFSETQ. The CDR3 has 14 amino acids. CDR3 in amino acids: CASSSSRGGPEAFF. CDR3 sequence (DNA): TGCGCCAGCAGCTCGTCAAGGGGGGGACCTGAAGCTTTCTTT. The variable domain in full, completed from reference TRBV5-1 and TRBJ1-1, reads KAGVTQTPRYLIKTRGQQVTLSCSPISGHRSVSWYQQTPGQGLQFLFEYFSETQRNKGNFPGRFSGRQFSNSRSEMNVSTLELGDSALYLCASSSSRGGPEAFFGQGTRLTVV.

Worth noting for this clone: Other DNA sequences from this sample encode an identical CDR3 as well. V is TRBV7-2 and J is TRBJ2-5, with TRBD2 matching 7 bases. The CDR3 contains 14 residues. The V gene's germline CDR1 is SGHTA and CDR2 FQGNSA. V was pared by 0 bases and J by 5 bases, with 3 bases of the junction left unmatched. CDR3 amino acids: CASSLAGGPETQYF. In nucleotides, the CDR3 is TGTGCCAGCAGCTTAGCGGGAGGGCCCGAGACCCAGTACTTC.

The genes are TRBV15 and TRBJ2-7; tentatively, D is TRBD1 (6 bases). The V end lost 0 bases, the J end lost 4 bases, and 7 bases lay between the germline ends. From germline, CDR1 is LNHNV and CDR2 YYDKDF (reference sequence). This CDR3 spans 13 amino acids. The CDR3 spells CATSREGGYEQYF. Written as DNA, the CDR3 is TGTGCCACCAGCAGAGAAGGGGGATACGAGCAGTACTTC.